This passage covers 28 T cell receptor beta chains from one sample sequenced in a study of CD4 T cells in relation to SARS-CoV-2 and coronaviruses. For these receptors, no antigen is known. TCRdb keeps only in-frame clones here, not all; method: immunoSEQ multiplex PCR. The sample carries about 17,000 clones, 82% recorded once. The unexposed donors gave CD4+ T cells in 2011-2018, prior to COVID-19. Isolation of CD4+ T cells took place after roughly nine days in culture. Sequencing was carried out using CD4+ T cells from PBMCs, cultured in vitro. These TCRs come from a human donor in good health.

Only one count was recorded for this clone. V usage is TRBV4-1 and J usage is TRBJ1-1; D is uncertain. The CDR3 has 17 amino acids. Per the germline V gene, CDR1 is MGHRA and CDR2 is YSYEKL. Trimming removed 1 base from V and 1 base from J, with 16 bases in between. The CDR3 sequence is CASSQVIHGLGNTEAFF. In DNA form, the CDR3 reads TGCGCCAGCAGCCAAGTTATCCACGGGTTGGGGAACACTGAAGCTTTCTTT.

This clone was seen once. This chain links TRBV11-3 with TRBJ2-3; D call uncertain. This CDR3 region has 14 residues. Germline lookup yields CDR1 SGHNT and CDR2 YENEEA. Trimming removed 4 bases from V and 0 bases from J, with 8 bases in between. CDR3 sequence reads: CASSSGRSTDTQYF. DNA for the CDR3: TGTGCCAGCAGCTCCGGGCGGAGCACAGATACGCAGTATTTT.

The chain combines TRBV9 with TRBJ1-2; unclear D gene. The CDR3 is made up of 15 amino acids. The germline V and J ends were trimmed by 0 bases and 2 bases, with 11 bases remaining between them. Germline V gene data show CDR1 as SGDLS and CDR2 as YYNGEE. CDR3 in DNA: TGTGCCAGCAGCGTAGGTCAGTATGACAACTATGGCTACACCTTC. Encoded protein: CASSVGQYDNYGYTF.

Relative to its sample, this clone is medium-sized. CDR3 region: CASSPLLDRAGELFF. The CDR3 bases are TGTGCCAGCAGCCCACTACTCGACAGGGCCGGGGAGCTGTTTTTT. The V gene is TRBV14, the J gene TRBJ2-2; 7 bases align to TRBD1. J was trimmed by 6 bases and V by 4 bases; bases with no gene match: 8. CDR1 and CDR2 from the germline V gene are SGHDN and FVKESK. The CDR3 extends over 15 amino acids.

With regard to this clone: One junction end does not reproduce the germline sequence, and a read error may be involved. The chain links TRBV3-1 (or the pseudogene TRBV3-2) to TRBJ2-3, with D uncertain. CDR1 LGHDT and CDR2 YNNKEL come from the germline V gene (reference sequence). There are 14 residues in the CDR3. In nucleotides, the CDR3 is TGTGCCAGCAGCAAAGATAGGGCCTGGGGTACGCAGTATTTT. Its translation: CASSKDRAWGTQYF.

This chain joins TRBV4-3 and TRBJ2-1, with unresolved D. V dropped 3 bases and J dropped 5 bases, with 11 bases sitting between them. Per the germline V gene, CDR1 is LGHNA and CDR2 is YSLEER. This CDR3 is 14 amino acids long. CDR3 nucleotides: TGCGCCAGCAGCCACCAAGCCGCGGACAATGAGCAGTTCTTC. It specifies CASSHQAADNEQFF.

The rearrangement links TRBV7-9 to TRBJ2-4; 9 bases align to TRBD1. The CDR3 covers 15 residues. V trimming: 3 bases; J trimming: 6 bases; junction bases outside the gene matches: 6. Per germline, CDR1 SEHNR and CDR2 FQNEAQ (reference sequence). Written as DNA, the CDR3 is TGTGCCAGCAGCTTGTGGGACAGGGAGATAAACATTCAGTACTTC. Amino acids: CASSLWDREINIQYF.

The gene calls are TRBV4-2 and TRBJ2-7; the D gene is possibly TRBD2 (6 bases). Trimming pared 1 base from V and 1 base from J, leaving 11 bases between. The CDR3 sequence is 15 residues long. Germline CDR1 is LGHNA and CDR2 is YNFKEQ. CDR3 nucleotides: TGTGCCAGCAGCCAAGTCCGGGACTCTTCCTACGAGCAGTACTTC. This encodes CASSQVRDSSYEQYF.

This sequence joins TRBV9 and TRBJ2-3; possibly TRBD1 for D (6 bases). The CDR3 has 14 residues. CDR1 is SGDLS, CDR2 YYNGEE, per germline. The V end was cut by 3 bases, the J end by 6 bases, with 14 bases between. CDR3 sequence: CASSGLTGSDTQYF. CDR3 coding DNA: TGTGCCAGCAGCGGTCTAACAGGGAGCGATACGCAGTATTTT. Using reference TRBV9 and TRBJ2-3 for the parts outside the CDR3, the full variable domain is DSGVTQTPKHLITATGQRVTLRCSPRSGDLSVYWYQQSLDQGLQFLIQYYNGEERAKGNILERFSAQQFPDLHSELNLSSLELGDSALYFCASSGLTGSDTQYFGPGTRLTVL.

The genes are TRBV28 and TRBJ2-7, with no clear D. V was pared by 4 bases and J by 6 bases, with 16 bases between. There are 14 residues in the CDR3. Germline CDR1 MDHEN, CDR2 SYDVKM. The CDR3 region is CASSSWVPPREQYF. The CDR3 coding sequence is TGTGCCAGCAGTTCTTGGGTCCCGCCTCGCGAGCAGTACTTC.

V is TRBV18 and J is TRBJ2-1; 8 bases agree with TRBD1. The CDR3 consists of 13 residues. J was trimmed by 10 bases and V by 3 bases; bases with no gene match: 5. Germline CDR1 KGHSH, CDR2 LQKENI. This chain's CDR3 is CASSPDREREQFF. Written as DNA, the CDR3 is TGTGCCAGCTCACCGGACAGGGAAAGGGAGCAGTTCTTC.

The rearrangement joins TRBV5-1 to TRBJ2-5; D ambiguous. V was trimmed by 3 bases and J by 2 bases, leaving 11 bases between them. There are 14 residues in the CDR3. Germline-derived CDR1 and CDR2 are SGHRS and YFSETQ. The CDR3 DNA is TGCGCCAGCAGCTCAAACGGGTTTCAAGAGACCCAGTACTTC. Amino acids: CASSSNGFQETQYF.

The chain joins TRBV11-2 to TRBJ2-2; tentative D call: TRBD1 (6 bases). The CDR3 has 14 residues. From germline, CDR1 is SGHAT and CDR2 FQNNGV. V was shortened by 5 bases and J by 5 bases, with 12 bases between the two germline ends. The CDR3 DNA reads TGTGCCAGCAGCGGATACAGGGTAACCGGGGAGCTGTTTTTT. Protein: CASSGYRVTGELFF.

The chain is built from TRBV12-5 and TRBJ1-2, with D tentatively TRBD1 (6 bases). This CDR3 spans 15 amino acids. Trimming removed 2 bases from V and 4 bases from J, with 14 bases in between. Germline lookup yields CDR1 LGHNT and CDR2 FRNRAP. The CDR3 DNA follows: TGTGCTAGTGGTTTGTACGGCGGGACAATCTATGGCTACACCTTC. Protein: CASGLYGGTIYGYTF.

The chain uses TRBV29-1 and TRBJ1-4, with D unclear. CDR1 and CDR2 (germline): SQVTM, ANQGSEA. V was clipped by 4 bases and J by 4 bases, with 4 bases between them. This CDR3 contains 11 residues. The CDR3, as DNA: TGCAGCGTTGTTCTTAATGAAAAACTGTTTTTT. Translating it yields CSVVLNEKLFF.

This sequence joins TRBV7-2 and TRBJ2-7; 11 bases map to TRBD2. Germline CDR1 SGHTA, CDR2 FQGNSA. The trim removed 2 bases at V and 0 bases at J, leaving 6 bases unmatched. This CDR3 has 17 amino acids. The CDR3 DNA is TGTGCCAGCAGCTTAAGGGGACTAGCGGCCCACTCCTACGAGCAGTACTTC. Amino acid sequence: CASSLRGLAAHSYEQYF.

This clone was observed a few times. V is TRBV29-1 and J is TRBJ1-5; D gene ambiguous. The V end was cut by 4 bases, the J end by 0 bases, with 4 bases between. The germline gives CDR1 SQVTM, CDR2 ANQGSEA. This CDR3 spans 12 amino acids. CDR3 sequence reads: CSVGDSNQPQHF. In DNA, the CDR3 is TGCAGCGTTGGAGATAGCAATCAGCCCCAGCATTTT.

This chain joins TRBV5-4 and TRBJ2-5, with D possibly being TRBD2 (6 bases). CDR3 length equals 14 residues. Trimming left V 0 bases short and J 5 bases short, with 11 bases between. Germline CDR1 SGHNT, CDR2 YYREEE (reference sequence). As DNA, the CDR3 is TGTGCCAGCAGCTTGGTTGGTGGAGGGGAGACCCAGTACTTC. Its protein product is CASSLVGGGETQYF.

The J gene is TRBJ2-3, the V gene TRBV5-1; D may be TRBD1 (6 bases). Germline V CDR1 and CDR2: SGHRS, YFSETQ. The CDR3 sequence is 14 residues long. The V end lost 1 base, the J end lost 2 bases, and 8 bases lay between the germline ends. CDR3 region: CASSLNRDTDTQYF. The CDR3, as DNA: TGCGCCAGCAGCTTGAACAGGGACACAGATACGCAGTATTTT.

The chain employs TRBV7-9 and TRBJ2-5; the match to TRBD2 covers 8 bases. The CDR3 length is 15 residues. V trimming: 1 base; J trimming: 4 bases; junction bases outside the gene matches: 5. Germline lookup yields CDR1 SEHNR and CDR2 FQNEAQ (reference sequence). CDR3 bases: TGTGCCAGCAGCTTAGAACTAGCGGTCGGAGAGACCCAGTACTTC. Protein product: CASSLELAVGETQYF.

This chain connects TRBV6-6 to TRBJ2-1, with TRBD2 matching 9 bases. Germline CDR1 and CDR2: MNHNY and SVGAGI (reference sequence). There are 15 residues in the CDR3. V lost 2 bases and J lost 6; bases outside the gene matches: 5. Here the CDR3 reads CASSYPPGLANEQFF. The CDR3 nucleotides read TGTGCCAGCAGTTACCCTCCGGGACTAGCCAATGAGCAGTTCTTC.

The genes are TRBV5-6 and TRBJ2-5; 11 bases are a match to TRBD2. Germline CDR1 and CDR2: SGHDT and YYEEEE. The CDR3 totals 17 residues. The ends lost 7 bases at V and 2 bases at J; junction bases unmatched: 13. CDR3 in DNA: TGTGCCAGCTGTCCCGGCGGTAGCGGGGGGGGGCAAGAGACCCAGTACTTC. Its protein is CASCPGGSGGGQETQYF.

This chain uses TRBV4-1 with TRBJ1-2; the D gene is possibly TRBD1 (5 bases). V lost 4 bases, J lost 0 bases, and 24 bases lay in between. CDR1 is MGHRA, CDR2 YSYEKL, per germline. CDR3 length: 19 amino acids. The CDR3 is CASSPTFRDPTPPNYGYTF. The CDR3 DNA reads TGCGCCAGCAGCCCGACCTTCCGGGACCCCACCCCTCCTAACTATGGCTACACCTTC.

A few counts support this clone. The genes are TRBV5-1 and TRBJ1-1; the D gene is possibly TRBD1 (6 bases). CDR1 and CDR2 (germline): SGHRS, YFSETQ. V lost 1 base and J lost 7, with 20 bases in between. CDR3 size: 16 residues. The CDR3 DNA follows: TGCGCCAGCAGCTTGTCTACGGCACCGGGACAACATGAAGCTTTCTTT. It codes for CASSLSTAPGQHEAFF.

The chain couples TRBV5-4 to TRBJ1-4, with 7 bases matching TRBD1. The CDR3 covers 16 residues. Per germline, CDR1 SGHNT and CDR2 YYREEE (reference sequence). Trimming took 4 bases from V and 3 from J; bases not matched to a gene: 9. The CDR3 reads CASSLRSGTANEKLFF. The DNA of the CDR3 is TGTGCCAGCAGCCTACGTTCCGGGACAGCTAATGAAAAACTGTTTTTT.

The gene calls are TRBV11-3 and TRBJ2-1; D may match TRBD1 or TRBD2 (7 bases each). CDR3 size: 15 residues. Trimming removed 5 bases at V and 4 bases at J, with 15 bases between. Germline CDR1 SGHNT, CDR2 YENEEA. The CDR3 coding sequence is TGTGCCAGCAGCACGGGGAGGGGGCTGTACAATGAGCAGTTCTTC. Protein sequence: CASSTGRGLYNEQFF.

This clone was detected once. The V gene is TRBV9, the J gene TRBJ2-3, with 7 bases that match TRBD1. The CDR3 length is 15 residues. Germline CDR1 and CDR2: SGDLS and YYNGEE. V shed 4 bases and J 6 bases; nucleotides not matched to a gene: 11. The chain's CDR3 is CASSPGQARGDTQYF. In nucleotides, the CDR3 is TGTGCCAGCAGCCCCGGACAGGCCCGCGGCGATACGCAGTATTTT. Based on the CDR3 plus reference TRBV9 and TRBJ2-3, the full variable domain is DSGVTQTPKHLITATGQRVTLRCSPRSGDLSVYWYQQSLDQGLQFLIQYYNGEERAKGNILERFSAQQFPDLHSELNLSSLELGDSALYFCASSPGQARGDTQYFGPGTRLTVL.

The chain employs TRBV6-5 and TRBJ2-7; 7 nucleotides agree with TRBD2. The CDR3 has 13 amino acids. Per germline, CDR1 MNHEY and CDR2 SVGAGI. With 7 bases clipped from V and 3 bases from J, the junction kept 6 bases outside the gene matches. CDR3: CASKRDADYEQYF. The CDR3 DNA follows: TGTGCCAGCAAGCGGGACGCCGACTACGAGCAGTACTTC.